This paragraph covers one T cell receptor beta chain sequence. This specimen comes from a study of blood T cell repertoires in COVID-19. Study background: The cDNA or gDNA used as material had been derived from T cells, B-cell-depleted T cells, or PBMCs.

Data came from immunoSEQ multiplex PCR; TCRdb stores just in-frame clones and leaves some out. The sample records over 200,000 clones, 80% to 90% being singletons. The sequencing sample was made of peripheral blood. The source of this sequence is a middle-aged man who had recovered from COVID-19.

CDR3 in DNA: TGTGCCAGCAGTTCAGAATACGAGCAGTACTTC. It encodes CASSSEYEQYF. This sequence joins TRBV6-5 and TRBJ2-7, with D unresolved. The V and J ends lost 4 bases and 4 bases respectively, with 5 bases between them. This CDR3 spans 11 amino acids. Germline V gene data show CDR1 as MNHEY and CDR2 as SVGAGI.